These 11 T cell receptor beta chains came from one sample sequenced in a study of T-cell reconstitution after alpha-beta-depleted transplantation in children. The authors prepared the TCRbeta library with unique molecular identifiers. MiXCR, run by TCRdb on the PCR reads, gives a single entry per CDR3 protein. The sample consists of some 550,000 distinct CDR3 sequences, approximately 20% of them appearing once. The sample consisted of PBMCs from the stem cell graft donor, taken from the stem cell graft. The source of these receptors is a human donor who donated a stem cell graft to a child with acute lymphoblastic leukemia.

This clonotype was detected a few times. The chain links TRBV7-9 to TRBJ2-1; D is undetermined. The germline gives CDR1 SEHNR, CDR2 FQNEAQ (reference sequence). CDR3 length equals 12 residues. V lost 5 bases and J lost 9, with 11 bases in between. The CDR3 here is CASSDDVTEQFF. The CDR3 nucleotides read TGTGCCAGCAGCGATGACGTCACTGAGCAGTTCTTC.

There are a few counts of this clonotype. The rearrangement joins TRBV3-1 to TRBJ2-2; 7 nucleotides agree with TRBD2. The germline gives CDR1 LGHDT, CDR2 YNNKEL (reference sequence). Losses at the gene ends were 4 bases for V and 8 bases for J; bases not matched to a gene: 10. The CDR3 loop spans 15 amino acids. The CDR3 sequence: CASSPLERGSGELFF. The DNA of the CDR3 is TGTGCCAGCAGCCCCCTTGAGCGGGGAAGTGGGGAGCTGTTTTTT.

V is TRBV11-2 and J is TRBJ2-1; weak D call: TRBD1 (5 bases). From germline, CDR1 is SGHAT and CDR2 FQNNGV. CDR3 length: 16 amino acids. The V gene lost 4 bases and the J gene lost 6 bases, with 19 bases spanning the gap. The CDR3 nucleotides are TGTGCCAGCAGCTCCTATGGGCAGGGAAGGGGCAATGAGCAGTTCTTC. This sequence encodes CASSSYGQGRGNEQFF.

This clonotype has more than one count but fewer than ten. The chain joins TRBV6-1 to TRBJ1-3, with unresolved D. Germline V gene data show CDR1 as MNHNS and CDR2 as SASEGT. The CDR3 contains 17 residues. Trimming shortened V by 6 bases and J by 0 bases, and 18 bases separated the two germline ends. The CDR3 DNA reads TGTGCCAGCAGGGCCCGTCCTACAGACCTCTCTGGAAACACCATATATTTT. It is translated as CASRARPTDLSGNTIYF.

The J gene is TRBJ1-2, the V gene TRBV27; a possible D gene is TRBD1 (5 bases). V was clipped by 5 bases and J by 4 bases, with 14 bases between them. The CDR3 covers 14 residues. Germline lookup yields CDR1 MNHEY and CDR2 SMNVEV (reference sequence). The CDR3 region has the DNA TGTGCCAGCAGTCCTTTAACAGGAGGCTATGGCTACACCTTC. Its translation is CASSPLTGGYGYTF.

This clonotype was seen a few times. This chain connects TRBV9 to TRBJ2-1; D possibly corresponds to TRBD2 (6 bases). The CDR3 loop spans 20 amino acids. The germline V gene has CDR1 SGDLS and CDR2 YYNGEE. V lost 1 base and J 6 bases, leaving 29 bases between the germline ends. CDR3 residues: CASSVSGGGLSSIFGNEQFF. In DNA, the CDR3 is TGTGCCAGCAGCGTATCCGGGGGAGGTTTGAGTTCCATTTTCGGCAATGAGCAGTTCTTC.

The CDR3 DNA reads TGTGCCAGCAGCGTGGGGGACAGGGCCTACGAGCAGTACTTC. Its protein is CASSVGDRAYEQYF. The chain employs TRBV9 and TRBJ2-7; 9 nucleotides agree with TRBD1. Trimming took 2 bases from V and 2 from J; bases not matched to a gene: 2. Germline CDR1 SGDLS, CDR2 YYNGEE. The CDR3 covers 14 residues.

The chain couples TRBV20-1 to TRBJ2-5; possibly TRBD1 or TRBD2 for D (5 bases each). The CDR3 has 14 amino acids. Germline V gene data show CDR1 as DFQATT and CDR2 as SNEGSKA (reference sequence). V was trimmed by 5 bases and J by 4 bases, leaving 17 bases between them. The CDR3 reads CSAHRFGTLETQYF. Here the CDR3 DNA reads TGCAGTGCTCACCGATTCGGGACCCTAGAGACCCAGTACTTC.

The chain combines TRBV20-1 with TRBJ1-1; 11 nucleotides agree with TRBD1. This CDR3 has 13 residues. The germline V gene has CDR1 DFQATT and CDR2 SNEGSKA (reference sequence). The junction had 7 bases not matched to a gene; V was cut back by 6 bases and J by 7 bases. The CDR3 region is CSAPGQGVVEAFF. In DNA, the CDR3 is TGCAGTGCCCCGGGACAGGGGGTCGTTGAAGCTTTCTTT.

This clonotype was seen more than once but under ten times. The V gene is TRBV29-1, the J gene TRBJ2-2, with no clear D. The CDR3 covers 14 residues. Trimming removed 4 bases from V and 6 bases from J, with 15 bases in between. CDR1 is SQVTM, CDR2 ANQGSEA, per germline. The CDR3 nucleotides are TGCAGCGTTGCCTTTGGATATGGGGCCGGGGAGCTGTTTTTT. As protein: CSVAFGYGAGELFF.

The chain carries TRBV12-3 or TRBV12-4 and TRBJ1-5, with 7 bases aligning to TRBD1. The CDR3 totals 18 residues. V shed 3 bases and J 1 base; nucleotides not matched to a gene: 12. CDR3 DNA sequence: TGTGCCAGCAGTTTGCTCTGGGGACAGCTCTCAAGCAATCAGCCCCAGCATTTT. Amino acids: CASSLLWGQLSSNQPQHF.